A single sample is the source of the 32 T cell receptor beta chains below, sequenced in a study of blood T cells in healthy people across ages. The second PCR ran roughly 6 to 12 cycles with a sample-barcoded 5' primer and J-beta primers. One entry per CDR3 protein, called by TCRdb with MiXCR from the 5' RACE reads. The data show about 640,000 distinct CDR3 sequences, with roughly 50% seen just once and 30% to 45% held by the top ten. Sequenced input: blood. The receptors were gathered from a man between 60 and 70 years old in good health.

In the case of this clonotype: One end of the junction does not line up with germline, which may come from a read error. V is TRBV7-2 and J is TRBJ2-5, with 11 bases matching TRBD2. CDR1 is SGHTA and CDR2 is FQGNSA in the germline V gene. The CDR3 runs 13 residues. This CDR3 is CASSPLTSGTPYF. In DNA form, the CDR3 reads TGTGCCAGCAGCCCCCTGACTAGCGGGACCCCGTACTTC.

This sequence joins TRBV6-1 and TRBJ2-1; 8 positions agree with TRBD1. Trimming took 6 bases from V and 5 from J; bases not matched to a gene: 9. The CDR3 is made up of 15 amino acids. CDR1 is MNHNS, CDR2 SASEGT, per germline. In DNA, the CDR3 is TGTGCCAGCAGCATCCAGGGGGCGCGGGACAATGAGCAGTTCTTC. Its protein is CASSIQGARDNEQFF.

This clonotype was seen only a few times. This chain joins TRBV5-6 and TRBJ1-2; 8 nucleotides align to TRBD1. V dropped 4 bases and J dropped 8; count of bases not matched to a gene: 7. Germline CDR1 and CDR2: SGHDT and YYEEEE. The CDR3 length is 13 residues. Written as DNA, the CDR3 is TGTGCCAGCAGCACGGACAGGGCCTGGGGCTACACCTTC. This codes for CASSTDRAWGYTF.

The sample holds a few counts of this clonotype. The chain joins TRBV9 to TRBJ2-2; D gene ambiguous. There are 15 residues in the CDR3. The V gene lost 0 bases and the J gene lost 1 base, with 7 bases spanning the gap. Germline V gives CDR1 SGDLS, CDR2 YYNGEE. The CDR3 bases are TGTGCCAGCAGCGTAGCTGGCCGGAACACCGGGGAGCTGTTTTTT. Translation: CASSVAGRNTGELFF.

The table lists this clonotype with a count of one. J is TRBJ2-5 and V is TRBV20-1, with 8 bases that match TRBD1. Germline CDR1 is DFQATT and CDR2 is SNEGSKA (reference sequence). The CDR3 covers 10 residues. V trimming: 3 bases; J trimming: 12 bases; junction bases outside the gene matches: 3. The CDR3 region is CSARPTGEYF. The CDR3 bases are TGCAGTGCTAGGCCGACAGGGGAGTACTTC.

The chain carries TRBV27 and TRBJ2-1; D is perhaps TRBD2 (5 bases). Germline V gives CDR1 MNHEY, CDR2 SMNVEV (reference sequence). Trimming left V 6 bases short and J 10 bases short, with 19 bases between. The CDR3 contains 14 residues. DNA for the CDR3: TGTGCCAGCAGCTTAAATCGGCTAGCCGGCGAGCAGTTCTTC. The encoded protein is CASSLNRLAGEQFF.

In its sample, this clonotype was seen a few times. The chain joins TRBV6-6 to TRBJ1-2; D perhaps matches TRBD1 (6 bases). The V gene's germline CDR1 is MNHNY and CDR2 SVGAGI (reference sequence). The CDR3 is 13 residues long. The V end lost 4 bases, the J end lost 2 bases, and 8 bases lay between the germline ends. CDR3 amino acids: CASSSGANYGYTF. In nucleotides, the CDR3 is TGTGCCAGCAGTTCAGGGGCAAACTATGGCTACACCTTC.

This clonotype was detected a few times. V is TRBV9 and J is TRBJ2-7, with D possibly being TRBD1 (6 bases). This CDR3 has 14 residues. V dropped 0 bases and J dropped 4 bases, with 11 bases sitting between them. Germline V gene sequence: CDR1 SGDLS, CDR2 YYNGEE. The chain's CDR3 is CASSVATGFYEQYF. In nucleotides, the CDR3 is TGTGCCAGCAGCGTAGCGACAGGATTTTACGAGCAGTACTTC.

The V call is TRBV12-3 or TRBV12-4, the J call TRBJ1-6, with 7 bases identical to TRBD1. Losses at the gene ends were 5 bases for V and 10 bases for J; bases not matched to a gene: 5. The CDR3 is 13 residues long. CDR3 region: CASSRQGVSPLHF. CDR3 bases: TGTGCCAGCAGTCGACAGGGTGTCTCACCCCTCCACTTT.

About this clonotype itself: Since no conserved phenylalanine or tryptophan closes the CDR3, a read error is the likely cause. This chain joins TRBV12-5 and TRBJ2-5; 10 positions match TRBD2. The CDR3 extends over 17 amino acids. Germline-derived CDR1 and CDR2 are LGHNT and FRNRAP. V was pared by 0 bases and J by 5 bases, with 9 bases of the junction left unmatched. The CDR3 DNA is TGTGCTAGTGGTTTGGTACCAGCGGGGGGGCCCTTGGAGACCCAGTACTGC. It codes for CASGLVPAGGPLETQYC.

The DNA of the CDR3 is TGCAGTGCTAGCCGGCTAGCGGGGGGGTGGCAGTTCTTC. The encoded protein is CSASRLAGGWQFF. The chain links TRBV20-1 to TRBJ2-1; 12 bases are a match to TRBD2. CDR1 is DFQATT, CDR2 SNEGSKA, per germline (reference sequence). The CDR3 has 13 amino acids. V dropped 3 bases and J dropped 12; count of bases not matched to a gene: 6.

This clonotype occurred a few times. CDR3 in amino acids: CASSSGAGVNEQFF. The DNA for the CDR3 is TGCGCCAGCAGCTCCGGGGCAGGCGTCAATGAGCAGTTCTTC. The chain joins TRBV5-1 to TRBJ2-1; D tentatively reads TRBD1 or TRBD2 (5 bases each). Per germline, CDR1 SGHRS and CDR2 YFSETQ. The CDR3 extends over 14 amino acids. Trimming left V 3 bases short and J 6 bases short, with 13 bases between.

This clonotype was counted only a few times. The V call is TRBV7-9, the J call TRBJ1-5; D remains unclear. Germline V gene lookup returns CDR1 SEHNR and CDR2 FQNEAQ (reference sequence). The CDR3 totals 13 residues. V lost 1 base and J lost 6, with 7 bases in between. The CDR3 region is CASSLEWGQPQHF. Here the CDR3 DNA reads TGTGCCAGCAGCTTAGAATGGGGTCAGCCCCAGCATTTT.

The genes are TRBV28 and TRBJ1-2; 9 bases agree with TRBD1. This CDR3 spans 12 amino acids. Trimming removed 6 bases from V and 6 bases from J; junction bases left unmatched: 2. Germline CDR1 and CDR2: MDHEN and SYDVKM. CDR3 in amino acids: CASRGQGHGYTF. CDR3 in DNA: TGTGCCAGCAGGGGACAGGGCCATGGCTACACCTTC.

V is TRBV7-2 and J is TRBJ1-2, with D tentatively TRBD1 (5 bases). CDR3 length: 14 amino acids. V was shortened by 1 base and J by 6 bases, with 12 bases between the two germline ends. CDR1 is SGHTA and CDR2 is FQGNSA in the germline V gene. CDR3 loop: CASSLESGDDGYTF. The DNA of the CDR3 is TGTGCCAGCAGCTTAGAGTCCGGGGACGATGGCTACACCTTC.

Comments on this clonotype: One junction end disagrees with the germline gene, perhaps due to a read error. V gene TRBV25-1 combines with J gene TRBJ2-1; no reliable D call. The CDR3 has 14 amino acids. CDR1 is MGHDK, CDR2 SYGVNS, per germline. The CDR3 DNA follows: TGTGCCAGCAGCCCCTATTTCCCCGACAATGTGCAGTTCTTC. Translated: CASSPYFPDNVQFF.

This chain connects TRBV20-1 to TRBJ2-1, with 10 positions matching TRBD2. The trim removed 0 bases at V and 5 bases at J, leaving 4 bases unmatched. The germline gives CDR1 DFQATT, CDR2 SNEGSKA (reference sequence). CDR3 size: 15 residues. The DNA for the CDR3 is TGCAGTGCTAGAGAGGAGCGGGGGGGAGACAATGAGCAGTTCTTC. It codes for CSAREERGGDNEQFF.

The chain uses TRBV2 and TRBJ2-7; D unresolved. The J call may be wrong; the DNA end is better matched by TRBJ2-5. Germline CDR1 and CDR2: SNHLY and FYNNEI. CDR3 length: 14 residues. The CDR3 DNA follows: TGTGCCAGCAGTGAGTCGTCCCTTTGGGAGACCCAGTACTTC. This codes for CASSESSLWETQYF.

The chain couples TRBV5-1 to TRBJ2-3, with 9 bases identical to TRBD2. CDR1 and CDR2 (germline): SGHRS, YFSETQ. Unmatched junction bases numbered 8, after V lost 4 bases and J lost 2 bases. This CDR3 comprises 16 residues. The CDR3 nucleotides are TGCGCCAGCAGCCCGATAGCGGGGGCCTACACAGATACGCAGTATTTT. Translated, it gives CASSPIAGAYTDTQYF. The variable domain in full, with the rest retrieved from reference TRBV5-1 and TRBJ2-3, is KAGVTQTPRYLIKTRGQQVTLSCSPISGHRSVSWYQQTPGQGLQFLFEYFSETQRNKGNFPGRFSGRQFSNSRSEMNVSTLELGDSALYLCASSPIAGAYTDTQYFGPGTRLTVL.

This clonotype was counted between two and nine times. The J gene is TRBJ2-5, the V gene TRBV5-1, with D hard to call. This CDR3 has 15 amino acids. Between the trimmed V and J ends, which lost 4 bases and 1 base, there was a span of 14 bases. Germline lookup yields CDR1 SGHRS and CDR2 YFSETQ. The CDR3 protein is CASSGLGVLQETQYF. CDR3 coding DNA: TGCGCCAGCAGCGGGCTCGGTGTCCTCCAAGAGACCCAGTACTTC.

The V gene is TRBV4-1, the J gene TRBJ2-1; 13 bases match TRBD2. Trimming took 4 bases from V and 3 from J; bases not matched to a gene: 9. This CDR3 has 18 residues. Germline CDR1 reads MGHRA; CDR2 reads YSYEKL. The CDR3 sequence is CASSRNRLAGGLYNEQFF. In nucleotides, the CDR3 is TGCGCCAGCAGCCGTAACAGACTAGCGGGGGGACTCTACAATGAGCAGTTCTTC.

Many counts were recorded for this clonotype. The chain carries TRBV6-1 and TRBJ2-3; D is undetermined. Germline V gene sequence: CDR1 MNHNS, CDR2 SASEGT. This CDR3 comprises 14 residues. With 1 base removed from V and 0 bases from J, the gap between germline ends came to 5 bases. Here the CDR3 reads CASSEGSSTDTQYF. The CDR3 region has the DNA TGTGCCAGCAGTGAAGGTTCTAGCACAGATACGCAGTATTTT.

The rearrangement links TRBV12-3 or TRBV12-4 to TRBJ1-6, with TRBD1 as a possible D gene (6 bases). This CDR3 comprises 15 residues. V was shortened by 5 bases and J by 4 bases, with 12 bases between the two germline ends. The CDR3 protein is CASSPTGRYNSPLHF. DNA of the CDR3: TGTGCCAGCAGTCCCACAGGGAGGTATAATTCACCCCTCCACTTT.

The rearrangement uses TRBV3-1 and TRBJ2-7; 13 positions agree with TRBD2. The germline V gene has CDR1 LGHDT and CDR2 YNNKEL (reference sequence). V trimming: 4 bases; J trimming: 3 bases; junction bases outside the gene matches: 9. The CDR3 contains 17 residues. The CDR3 loop reads CASSPWTSGGSRYEQYF. CDR3 coding DNA: TGTGCCAGCAGCCCTTGGACTAGCGGGGGTTCCCGCTACGAGCAGTACTTC.

The CDR3 DNA sequence: TGTGCCAGCAGCAAAAGCGCAGGTACTGGCACAGATACGCAGTATTTT. It codes for CASSKSAGTGTDTQYF. The V call is TRBV21-1, the J call TRBJ2-3. TRBV21-1 corresponds to a pseudogene. This CDR3 comprises 16 residues.

This clonotype was observed a few times. V gene TRBV20-1 combines with J gene TRBJ1-4; TRBD1 agrees at 8 bases. Germline V CDR1 and CDR2: DFQATT, SNEGSKA (reference sequence). The CDR3 consists of 14 residues. Trimming took 4 bases from V and 8 from J; bases not matched to a gene: 9. CDR3 residues: CSATLQGAGEKLFF. CDR3 sequence (DNA): TGCAGTGCTACCCTCCAGGGGGCAGGGGAAAAACTGTTTTTT.

The chain uses TRBV6-6 and TRBJ2-7, with 7 nucleotides matching TRBD1. The CDR3 has 15 amino acids. V dropped 5 bases and J dropped 5; count of bases not matched to a gene: 12. Germline V CDR1 and CDR2: MNHNY, SVGAGI (reference sequence). CDR3 amino acids: CASSPLGGGLDEQYF. The CDR3 DNA is TGTGCCAGCAGTCCCTTAGGGGGCGGGTTGGACGAGCAGTACTTC.

This clonotype was recorded at least ten times. The chain couples TRBV7-9 to TRBJ2-7, with 9 bases aligning to TRBD1. V lost 3 bases to trimming and J lost 6 bases; unmatched junction nucleotides: 3. The CDR3 totals 13 residues. Looked up from germline, CDR1 is SEHNR and CDR2 is FQNEAQ (reference sequence). The CDR3 DNA reads as TGTGCCAGCAGCTTGGGACAGGGTGGCGAGCAGTACTTC. This encodes CASSLGQGGEQYF.

This clonotype showed up just a few times. The V gene is TRBV4-2, the J gene TRBJ2-7; TRBD2 is a possible D gene (5 bases). The DNA end is more similar to TRBJ2-5, so the J call may be wrong. The CDR3 covers 14 residues. Germline CDR1 LGHNA, CDR2 YNFKEQ. The CDR3 here is CASSQDLREETQYF. CDR3 in DNA: TGTGCCAGCAGCCAAGATCTTAGGGAGGAGACCCAGTACTTC.

This clonotype showed up just a few times. The chain recombines TRBV12-3 or TRBV12-4 with TRBJ2-4; D is possibly TRBD2 (7 bases). The CDR3 has 14 residues. Trimming stripped 3 bases from V and 5 bases from J, with 11 bases between. CDR3 loop: CASSLRGPQNIQYF. The CDR3 DNA is TGTGCCAGCAGTTTGCGGGGGCCCCAAAACATTCAGTACTTC.

This clonotype was seen many times. The gene calls are TRBV5-1 and TRBJ2-6; 8 positions agree with TRBD1. Germline CDR1 and CDR2: SGHRS and YFSETQ. The CDR3 is 16 amino acids. V was clipped by 3 bases and J by 0 bases; unmatched bases: 2. The CDR3 loop reads CASSSGQGSGANVLTF. CDR3 nucleotide sequence: TGCGCCAGCAGCTCCGGACAGGGCTCTGGGGCCAACGTCCTGACTTTC.

V gene TRBV24-1 combines with J gene TRBJ2-3; 8 bases match TRBD2. The CDR3 has 13 residues. Germline values: CDR1 KGHDR, CDR2 SFDVKD. J lost 9 bases, V lost 2 bases, and 3 bases had no gene match. The CDR3 region is CATSDWTSRTQYF. The CDR3, as DNA: TGTGCCACCAGTGATTGGACTAGCCGGACGCAGTATTTT.